The present TCR beta chain was sequenced within a study of shared clonotypes between healthy human individuals. Using immunoSEQ multiplex PCR, the repertoire was profiled, and TCRdb retains in-frame clones only, with some absent. The data show around 2.5 million clones, with roughly 93% seen just once and approximately 0.37% held by the top ten. The germline V and J ends were trimmed by 3 bases and 7 bases, with 7 bases remaining between them. The CDR3 has 12 amino acids. Germline-derived CDR1 and CDR2 are MNHNY and SVGAGI (reference sequence). There are a few counts of this clone. V and J are TRBV6-6 and TRBJ1-5, with no clear D. The sequencing input was naive CD4+ T cells from PBMCs. Subset defined: CD45RA+ positively selected. The TCR comes from a man between 18 and 29 years old in good health. Some clones in this sample may be carry-over from other donors' samples. This CDR3 is CASSYPQQPQHF. CDR3 DNA: TGTGCCAGCAGTTATCCCCAGCAGCCCCAGCATTTT.